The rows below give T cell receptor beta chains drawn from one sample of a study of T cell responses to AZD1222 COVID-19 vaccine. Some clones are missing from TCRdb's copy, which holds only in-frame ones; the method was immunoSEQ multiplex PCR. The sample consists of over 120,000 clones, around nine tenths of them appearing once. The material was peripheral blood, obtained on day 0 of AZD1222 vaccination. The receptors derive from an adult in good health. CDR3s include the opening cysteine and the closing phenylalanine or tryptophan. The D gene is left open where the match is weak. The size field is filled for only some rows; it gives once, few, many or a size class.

CDR3nt: TGTGCCAGCAGCCGGACAGTTTATAGCAATCAGCCCCAGCATTTT; CDR3aa: CASSRTVYSNQPQHF; abundance: .; v_gene: TRBV6-5; d_gene: .; j_gene: TRBJ1-5
CDR3nt: TGTGCCACCAGTGACATAGGGGTCGAGCAGTACTTC; CDR3aa: CATSDIGVEQYF; abundance: .; v_gene: TRBV24-1; d_gene: .; j_gene: TRBJ2-7
CDR3nt: TGCAGTGCTAGTTTAGCCGGGACATCAAATCAGCCCCAGCATTTT; CDR3aa: CSASLAGTSNQPQHF; abundance: once; v_gene: TRBV20-1; d_gene: .; j_gene: TRBJ1-5
CDR3nt: TGCAGCGTGCCGGGACAGGGGTTTGGTGGCTACACCTTC; CDR3aa: CSVPGQGFGGYTF; abundance: .; v_gene: TRBV29-1; d_gene: TRBD1; j_gene: TRBJ1-2
CDR3nt: TGTGCCAGCACTCCTAAGGGAGGGAATTCACCCCTCCACTTT; CDR3aa: CASTPKGGNSPLHF; abundance: .; v_gene: TRBV5-4; d_gene: .; j_gene: TRBJ1-6
CDR3nt: TGTGCCATCAGTGATTCGTCTAGCGGCACAGATACGCAGTATTTT; CDR3aa: CAISDSSSGTDTQYF; abundance: .; v_gene: TRBV10-3; d_gene: .; j_gene: TRBJ2-3
CDR3nt: TGTGCCAGCAGCAAGACGCTGGGACTAGCGGGAGGGCATGGAGAGACCCAGTACTTC; CDR3aa: CASSKTLGLAGGHGETQYF; abundance: .; v_gene: TRBV3-1/TRBV3-2; d_gene: TRBD2; j_gene: TRBJ2-5
CDR3nt: TGTGCCAGCAGCCCAGCAAGGGGGCCGAATCAGCCCCAGCATTTT; CDR3aa: CASSPARGPNQPQHF; abundance: .; v_gene: TRBV7-2; d_gene: TRBD1; j_gene: TRBJ1-5
CDR3nt: TGTGCCACCAGCAGAGATCCAGGGGCTGGAAACACCATATATTTT; CDR3aa: CATSRDPGAGNTIYF; abundance: few; v_gene: TRBV15; d_gene: .; j_gene: TRBJ1-3
CDR3nt: TGCAGCGTACACACAGGGGACCGCTATGGCTACACCTTC; CDR3aa: CSVHTGDRYGYTF; abundance: .; v_gene: TRBV29-1; d_gene: TRBD1; j_gene: TRBJ1-2
CDR3nt: TGTGCCAGCAGCGTAGCTTTAGGGGTATCCCAAGAGACCCAGTACTTC; CDR3aa: CASSVALGVSQETQYF; abundance: .; v_gene: TRBV9; d_gene: .; j_gene: TRBJ2-5
CDR3nt: TGCGCCAGCAGCTCAACTGCCGTGGACAATGAGCAGTTCTTC; CDR3aa: CASSSTAVDNEQFF; abundance: once; v_gene: TRBV5-1; d_gene: .; j_gene: TRBJ2-1
CDR3nt: TGTGCCAGCAGCCTGAATGTGGGCCATCAGCCCCAGCATTTT; CDR3aa: CASSLNVGHQPQHF; abundance: .; v_gene: TRBV11-2; d_gene: .; j_gene: TRBJ1-5
CDR3nt: TGTGCCAGCAGCTCACAGGGTAGGGGTCACAATGAGCAGTTCTTC; CDR3aa: CASSSQGRGHNEQFF; abundance: .; v_gene: TRBV5-8; d_gene: .; j_gene: TRBJ2-1
CDR3nt: TGTGCCAGCAGCGTAGGGTTGGAGGGAAACAAAGAAAAACTGTTTTTT; CDR3aa: CASSVGLEGNKEKLFF; abundance: .; v_gene: TRBV9; d_gene: .; j_gene: TRBJ1-4
CDR3nt: TGTGCCAGCAGTACCAAAGCGGGGACAGGGAGCTCTGGGGCCAACGTCCTGACTTTC; CDR3aa: CASSTKAGTGSSGANVLTF; abundance: once; v_gene: TRBV2; d_gene: TRBD1; j_gene: TRBJ2-6
CDR3nt: TGCAGCGTTTATTCACCGAACACTGAAGCTTTCTTT; CDR3aa: CSVYSPNTEAFF; abundance: .; v_gene: TRBV29-1; d_gene: .; j_gene: TRBJ1-1
CDR3nt: TGTGCCAGCAGCTTAGTGGGACAAGAGACCCAGTACTTC; CDR3aa: CASSLVGQETQYF; abundance: .; v_gene: TRBV11-2; d_gene: .; j_gene: TRBJ2-5
CDR3nt: TGTGCCAGCAGTGAATGGGTACAGGGGGCCGGGGAGACCCAGTACTTC; CDR3aa: CASSEWVQGAGETQYF; abundance: .; v_gene: TRBV6-1; d_gene: TRBD1; j_gene: TRBJ2-5
CDR3nt: TGTGCCAGTAGTATTTGGCTGGGATTGGGAGAGACCCAGTACTTC; CDR3aa: CASSIWLGLGETQYF; abundance: .; v_gene: TRBV19; d_gene: .; j_gene: TRBJ2-5
CDR3nt: TGTGCCAGTAGCCCCATGTCCTCGGTGTTTGGCTACACCTTC; CDR3aa: CASSPMSSVFGYTF; abundance: .; v_gene: TRBV19; d_gene: .; j_gene: TRBJ1-2
CDR3nt: TGTGCCAGCAGGGATCAGGGGTCCTCCTATAATTCACCCCTCCACTTT; CDR3aa: CASRDQGSSYNSPLHF; abundance: .; v_gene: TRBV6-4; d_gene: .; j_gene: TRBJ1-6
CDR3nt: TGTGCCAGCAGCTCCTTACAACTCTCTGGAAACACCATATATTTT; CDR3aa: CASSSLQLSGNTIYF; abundance: .; v_gene: TRBV7-2; d_gene: .; j_gene: TRBJ1-3
CDR3nt: TGTGCCAGCAAGGCGTCCAGGGGGCAACAGCCCCAGCATTTT; CDR3aa: CASKASRGQQPQHF; abundance: .; v_gene: TRBV2; d_gene: TRBD1; j_gene: TRBJ1-5
CDR3nt: TGTGCCAGCAGCTTATGGGACAGCGGGAGCACAGATACGCAGTATTTT; CDR3aa: CASSLWDSGSTDTQYF; abundance: .; v_gene: TRBV11-1; d_gene: .; j_gene: TRBJ2-3
CDR3nt: TGTGCCAGCAGCCAGCCCTATATCTCTGGAAACACCATATATTTT; CDR3aa: CASSQPYISGNTIYF; abundance: .; v_gene: TRBV7-9; d_gene: .; j_gene: TRBJ1-3
CDR3nt: TGTGCCAGTAGTACAGGGGGCCTCAACACCGGGGAGCTGTTTTTT; CDR3aa: CASSTGGLNTGELFF; abundance: once; v_gene: TRBV19; d_gene: TRBD1; j_gene: TRBJ2-2
CDR3nt: TGTGCCAGCAGCCAAGGGGGGCCCACAGATACGCAGTATTTT; CDR3aa: CASSQGGPTDTQYF; abundance: .; v_gene: TRBV4-2; d_gene: .; j_gene: TRBJ2-3
CDR3nt: TGTGCCAGCAGCAAGGACAGGGCGGGAGACCCTGAAGCTTTCTTT; CDR3aa: CASSKDRAGDPEAFF; abundance: .; v_gene: TRBV4-2; d_gene: TRBD1; j_gene: TRBJ1-1
CDR3nt: TGTGCCAGCACGAGGAGCAATCAGCCCCAGCATTTT; CDR3aa: CASTRSNQPQHF; abundance: .; v_gene: TRBV6-6; d_gene: .; j_gene: TRBJ1-5
CDR3nt: TGCAGCGCAAGACTGGCTAGCACAGATACGCAGTATTTT; CDR3aa: CSARLASTDTQYF; abundance: .; v_gene: TRBV29-1; d_gene: .; j_gene: TRBJ2-3
CDR3nt: TGTGCCAGCAGTTTCTCAGGGCCCTATAATTCACCCCTCCACTTT; CDR3aa: CASSFSGPYNSPLHF; abundance: .; v_gene: TRBV28; d_gene: .; j_gene: TRBJ1-6
CDR3nt: TGTGCCAGCAGCTTAAAAGGTCGAGGCGGAGATACGCAGTATTTT; CDR3aa: CASSLKGRGGDTQYF; abundance: .; v_gene: TRBV7-9; d_gene: .; j_gene: TRBJ2-3
CDR3nt: TGTGCCAGCACCCTCCCCGGAGGGGGTCAGCCCCAGCATTTT; CDR3aa: CASTLPGGGQPQHF; abundance: .; v_gene: TRBV6-5; d_gene: .; j_gene: TRBJ1-5
CDR3nt: TGTGCCAGCAGCCCCATCAGAGGAGAAAAACTGTTTTTT; CDR3aa: CASSPIRGEKLFF; abundance: .; v_gene: TRBV7-9; d_gene: .; j_gene: TRBJ1-4
CDR3nt: TGTGCCAGCAGCTTAGTCGGAGGGCCAGAATATAGCAATCAGCCCCAGCATTTT; CDR3aa: CASSLVGGPEYSNQPQHF; abundance: .; v_gene: TRBV7-9; d_gene: .; j_gene: TRBJ1-5
CDR3nt: TGTGCCAGCAGAGGACAGGGTAGAGACGAGCAGTACTTC; CDR3aa: CASRGQGRDEQYF; abundance: .; v_gene: TRBV28; d_gene: TRBD1; j_gene: TRBJ2-7
CDR3nt: TGTGCCAGCAGCTTATGGGCGTCCTCTGGAAACACCATATATTTT; CDR3aa: CASSLWASSGNTIYF; abundance: few; v_gene: TRBV7-2; d_gene: .; j_gene: TRBJ1-3
CDR3nt: TGCGCCAGCAGCTTGGAACAGGCGGGCATCAATGAGCAGTTCTTC; CDR3aa: CASSLEQAGINEQFF; abundance: .; v_gene: TRBV5-1; d_gene: .; j_gene: TRBJ2-1
CDR3nt: TGTGCCAGCAGCCCGGGACTAGCTAACTACGAGCAGTACTTC; CDR3aa: CASSPGLANYEQYF; abundance: .; v_gene: TRBV6-5; d_gene: TRBD2; j_gene: TRBJ2-7
CDR3nt: TGTGCCAGCAGTTTTCTGGTCTCCTACGAGCAGTACTTC; CDR3aa: CASSFLVSYEQYF; abundance: .; v_gene: TRBV6-2/TRBV6-3; d_gene: .; j_gene: TRBJ2-7
CDR3nt: TGTGCCAGCAGCTTAGCTTGGTTGTCTGGGTCGGAGACCCAGTACTTC; CDR3aa: CASSLAWLSGSETQYF; abundance: .; v_gene: TRBV7-2; d_gene: .; j_gene: TRBJ2-5
CDR3nt: TGTGCCAGTAGTATACAAGGGACTCCCACCGGGGAGCTGTTTTTT; CDR3aa: CASSIQGTPTGELFF; abundance: .; v_gene: TRBV19; d_gene: .; j_gene: TRBJ2-2
CDR3nt: TGTGCCATCAGTGAGTCGCGACTCTACGAGCAGTACTTC; CDR3aa: CAISESRLYEQYF; abundance: .; v_gene: TRBV10-3; d_gene: .; j_gene: TRBJ2-7
CDR3nt: TGTGCCAGCAGTGAAGGGGGGGCAGGGGGCGGCCCAGATACGCAGTATTTT; CDR3aa: CASSEGGAGGGPDTQYF; abundance: .; v_gene: TRBV25-1; d_gene: .; j_gene: TRBJ2-3
CDR3nt: TGCAGCGTTTCAAGGGGGGCCCAGGCCGGGGAGCTGTTTTTT; CDR3aa: CSVSRGAQAGELFF; abundance: .; v_gene: TRBV29-1; d_gene: .; j_gene: TRBJ2-2
CDR3nt: TGTGCCAGCAGTCCCGCGTATGAGCAGTACTTC; CDR3aa: CASSPAYEQYF; abundance: .; v_gene: TRBV2; d_gene: .; j_gene: TRBJ2-7
CDR3nt: TGTGCCAGCAGTGACTCGGCCGTTAGAGGCTACAATGAGCAGTTCTTC; CDR3aa: CASSDSAVRGYNEQFF; abundance: .; v_gene: TRBV6-4; d_gene: .; j_gene: TRBJ2-1
CDR3nt: TGTGCCAGCAGTTCGGGGGCCCTATCAGATACGCAGTATTTT; CDR3aa: CASSSGALSDTQYF; abundance: .; v_gene: TRBV27; d_gene: .; j_gene: TRBJ2-3
CDR3nt: TGTGCCAGCAGCCCCCATCATTCGGGAGTGGAGTATTTT; CDR3aa: CASSPHHSGVEYF; abundance: .; v_gene: TRBV12-3/TRBV12-4; d_gene: .; j_gene: TRBJ2-3
CDR3nt: TGTGCCAGCTCCGTGGGGCGGGGGTTCAACGAGCAGTACTTC; CDR3aa: CASSVGRGFNEQYF; abundance: .; v_gene: TRBV2; d_gene: TRBD2; j_gene: TRBJ2-7
CDR3nt: TGTGCCAGTAGTTATGCTCGCAGGACTAGCGGAAACAATGAGCAGTTCTTC; CDR3aa: CASSYARRTSGNNEQFF; abundance: .; v_gene: TRBV19; d_gene: TRBD2; j_gene: TRBJ2-1